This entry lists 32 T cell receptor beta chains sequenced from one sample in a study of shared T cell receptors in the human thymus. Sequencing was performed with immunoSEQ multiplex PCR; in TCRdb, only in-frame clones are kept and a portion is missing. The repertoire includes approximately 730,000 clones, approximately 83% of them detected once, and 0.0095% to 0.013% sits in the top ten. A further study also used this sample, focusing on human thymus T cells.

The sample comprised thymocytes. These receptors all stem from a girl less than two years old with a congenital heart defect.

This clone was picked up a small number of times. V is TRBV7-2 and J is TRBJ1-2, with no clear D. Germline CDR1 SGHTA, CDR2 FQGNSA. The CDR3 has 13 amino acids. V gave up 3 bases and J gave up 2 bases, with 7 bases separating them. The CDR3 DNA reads TGTGCCAGCAGCTTTAGAGGGAACTATGGCTACACCTTC. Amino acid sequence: CASSFRGNYGYTF. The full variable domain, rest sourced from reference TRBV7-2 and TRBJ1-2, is GAGVSQSPSNKVTEKGKDVELRCDPISGHTALYWYRQSLGQGLEFLIYFQGNSAPDKSGLPSDRFSAERTGGSVSTLTIQRTQQEDSAVYLCASSFRGNYGYTFGSGTRLTVV.

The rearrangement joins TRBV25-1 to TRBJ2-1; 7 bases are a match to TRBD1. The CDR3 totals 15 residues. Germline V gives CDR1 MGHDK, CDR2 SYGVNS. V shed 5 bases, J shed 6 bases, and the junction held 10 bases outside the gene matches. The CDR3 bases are TGTGCCAGCAGTATCCGGGACAGACCAACCAATGAGCAGTTCTTC. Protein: CASSIRDRPTNEQFF.

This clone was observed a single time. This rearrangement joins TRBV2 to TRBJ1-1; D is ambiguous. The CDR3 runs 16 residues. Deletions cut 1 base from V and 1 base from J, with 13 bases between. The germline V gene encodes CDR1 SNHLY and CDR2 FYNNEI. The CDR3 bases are TGTGCCAGCAGTGAAGGCCGGGTCGGGAAGAACACTGAAGCTTTCTTT. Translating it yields CASSEGRVGKNTEAFF.

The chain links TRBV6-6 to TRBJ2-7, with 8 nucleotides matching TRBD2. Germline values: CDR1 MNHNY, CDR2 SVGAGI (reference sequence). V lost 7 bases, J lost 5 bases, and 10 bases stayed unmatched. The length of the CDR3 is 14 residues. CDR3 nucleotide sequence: TGTGCCAGCACCCGGGGGGGGGTGAGCCACGAGCAGTACTTC. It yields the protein CASTRGGVSHEQYF.

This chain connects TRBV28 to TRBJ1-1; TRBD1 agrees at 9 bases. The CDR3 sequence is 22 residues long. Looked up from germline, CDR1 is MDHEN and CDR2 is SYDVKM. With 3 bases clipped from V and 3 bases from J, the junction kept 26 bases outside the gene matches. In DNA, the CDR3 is TGTGCCAGCAGTTTCCCCCTAGGACAGGGGAACGGGAACACACTACAGGACACTGAAGCTTTCTTT. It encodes CASSFPLGQGNGNTLQDTEAFF.

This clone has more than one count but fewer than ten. This CDR3 reads CASSYLLAGGPIYSSYNEQFF. The CDR3 coding sequence is TGTGCCAGCAGTTACCTCCTAGCGGGGGGCCCCATATACAGCTCCTACAATGAGCAGTTCTTC. The chain recombines TRBV27 with TRBJ2-1, with 11 bases identical to TRBD2. Germline V gene sequence: CDR1 MNHEY, CDR2 SMNVEV (reference sequence). Trimming cost V 4 bases and J 0 bases; bases outside gene matches: 17. The CDR3 length is 21 residues.

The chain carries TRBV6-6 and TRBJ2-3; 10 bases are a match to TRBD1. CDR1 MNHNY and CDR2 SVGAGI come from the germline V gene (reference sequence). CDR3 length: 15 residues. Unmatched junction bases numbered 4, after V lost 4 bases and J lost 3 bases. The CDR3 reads CASSSRDRGTDTQYF. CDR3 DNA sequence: TGTGCCAGCAGTTCCCGGGACAGGGGAACAGATACGCAGTATTTT.

The CDR3 protein is CASSNPGQVRHGYTF. The DNA for the CDR3 is TGTGCCAGCAGCAATCCGGGACAGGTTCGGCATGGCTACACCTTC. The chain joins TRBV7-4 to TRBJ1-2; 8 bases match TRBD1. Germline CDR1 reads SGHVT; CDR2 reads SQSDAQ. Trimming removed 5 bases from V and 6 bases from J; junction bases left unmatched: 11. This CDR3 contains 15 residues.

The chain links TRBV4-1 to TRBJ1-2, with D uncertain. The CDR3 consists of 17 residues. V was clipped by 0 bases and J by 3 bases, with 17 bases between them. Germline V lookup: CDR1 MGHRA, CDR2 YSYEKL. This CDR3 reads CASSQDATPEGYYGYTF. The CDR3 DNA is TGCGCCAGCAGCCAAGATGCCACGCCTGAGGGCTACTATGGCTACACCTTC.

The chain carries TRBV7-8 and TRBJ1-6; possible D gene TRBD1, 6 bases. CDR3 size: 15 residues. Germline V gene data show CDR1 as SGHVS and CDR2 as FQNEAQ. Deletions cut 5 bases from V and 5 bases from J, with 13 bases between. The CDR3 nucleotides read TGTGCCAGCAGCGCCCGGGACACTAATAATTCACCCCTCCACTTT. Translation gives CASSARDTNNSPLHF.

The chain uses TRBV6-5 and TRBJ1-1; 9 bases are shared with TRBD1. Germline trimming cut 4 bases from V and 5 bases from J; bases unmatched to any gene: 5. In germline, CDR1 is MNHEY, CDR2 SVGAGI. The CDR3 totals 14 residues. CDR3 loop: CASSSRQGETEAFF. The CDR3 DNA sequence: TGTGCCAGCAGTTCCCGACAGGGGGAGACTGAAGCTTTCTTT.

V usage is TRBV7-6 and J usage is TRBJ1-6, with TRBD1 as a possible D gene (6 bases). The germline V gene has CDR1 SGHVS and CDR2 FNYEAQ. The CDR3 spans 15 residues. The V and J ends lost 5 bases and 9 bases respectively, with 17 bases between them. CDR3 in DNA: TGTGCCAGCAGCCAAGAGGGGGAGATTGGTTCACCCCTCCACTTT. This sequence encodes CASSQEGEIGSPLHF. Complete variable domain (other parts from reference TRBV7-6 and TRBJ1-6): GAGVSQSPRYKVTKRGQDVALRCDPISGHVSLYWYRQALGQGPEFLTYFNYEAQQDKSGLPNDRFSAERPEGSISTLTIQRTEQRDSAMYRCASSQEGEIGSPLHFGNGTRLTVT.

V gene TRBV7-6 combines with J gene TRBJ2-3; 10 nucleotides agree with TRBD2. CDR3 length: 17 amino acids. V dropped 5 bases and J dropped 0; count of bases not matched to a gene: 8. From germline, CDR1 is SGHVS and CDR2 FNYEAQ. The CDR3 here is CASSPLLAGLSTDTQYF. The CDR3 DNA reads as TGTGCCAGCAGCCCGTTACTAGCGGGGTTAAGCACAGATACGCAGTATTTT.

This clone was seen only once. CDR3 residues: CASSFDVVGGPLHF. CDR3 nucleotides: TGTGCCAGCAGTTTCGACGTAGTGGGAGGACCCCTCCACTTT. V is TRBV28 and J is TRBJ1-6; D is unclear. The germline V gene has CDR1 MDHEN and CDR2 SYDVKM. This CDR3 region has 14 residues. V was pared by 3 bases and J by 12 bases, with 15 bases between.

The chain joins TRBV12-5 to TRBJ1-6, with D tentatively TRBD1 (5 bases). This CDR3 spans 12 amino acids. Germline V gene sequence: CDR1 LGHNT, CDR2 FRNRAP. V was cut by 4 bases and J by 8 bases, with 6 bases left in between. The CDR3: CASGYRYSPLHF. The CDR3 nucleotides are TGTGCTAGTGGTTACAGGTATTCACCCCTCCACTTT.

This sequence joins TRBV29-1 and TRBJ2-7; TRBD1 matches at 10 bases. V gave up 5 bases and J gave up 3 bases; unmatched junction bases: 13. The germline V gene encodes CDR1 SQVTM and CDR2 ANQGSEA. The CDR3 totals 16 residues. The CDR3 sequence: CSVLLIPDRGIYEQYF. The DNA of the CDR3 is TGCAGCGTTCTTCTGATCCCGGACAGGGGGATCTACGAGCAGTACTTC.

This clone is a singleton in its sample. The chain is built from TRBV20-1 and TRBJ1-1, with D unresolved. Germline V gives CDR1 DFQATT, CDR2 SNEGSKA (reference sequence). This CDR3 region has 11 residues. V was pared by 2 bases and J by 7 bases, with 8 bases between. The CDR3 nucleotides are TGCAGTGCTAGACCGAGATATGAAGCTTTCTTT. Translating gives CSARPRYEAFF.

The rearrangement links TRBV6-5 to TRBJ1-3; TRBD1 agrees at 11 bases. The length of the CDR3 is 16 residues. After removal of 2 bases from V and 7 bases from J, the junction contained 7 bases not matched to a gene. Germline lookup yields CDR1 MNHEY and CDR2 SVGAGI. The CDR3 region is CASSYRGTGGRNTIYF. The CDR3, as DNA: TGTGCCAGCAGTTACCGAGGGACAGGGGGTCGGAACACCATATATTTT.

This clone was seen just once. CDR3 amino acids: CASSQSVYEGRELFF. The DNA for the CDR3 is TGCGCCAGCAGCCAATCCGTCTATGAGGGGAGGGAACTGTTTTTT. The chain joins TRBV4-1 to TRBJ1-4; D might be TRBD1 (5 bases). Trimming removed 2 bases from V and 12 bases from J, with 19 bases in between. The germline V gene encodes CDR1 MGHRA and CDR2 YSYEKL. CDR3 length: 15 residues.

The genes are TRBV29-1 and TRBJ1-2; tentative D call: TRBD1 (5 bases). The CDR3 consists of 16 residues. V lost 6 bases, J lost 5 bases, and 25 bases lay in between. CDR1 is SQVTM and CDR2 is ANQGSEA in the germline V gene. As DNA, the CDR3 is TGCAGCGTAGAGAAGACACCGGGACCCCGGGGGTATGGCTACACCTTC. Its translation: CSVEKTPGPRGYGYTF.

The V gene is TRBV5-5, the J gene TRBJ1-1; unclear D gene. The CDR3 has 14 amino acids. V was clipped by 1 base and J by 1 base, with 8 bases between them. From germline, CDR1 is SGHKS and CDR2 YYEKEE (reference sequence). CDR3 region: CASSLRVTNTEAFF. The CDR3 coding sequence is TGTGCCAGCAGCTTGCGGGTGACGAACACTGAAGCTTTCTTT.

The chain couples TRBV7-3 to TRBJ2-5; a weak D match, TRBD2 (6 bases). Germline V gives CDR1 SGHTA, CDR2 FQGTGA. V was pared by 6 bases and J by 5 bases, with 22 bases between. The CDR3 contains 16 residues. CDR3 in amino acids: CASSPFTPIREETQYF. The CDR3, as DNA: TGTGCCAGCAGTCCTTTTACTCCCATCCGGGAGGAGACCCAGTACTTC.

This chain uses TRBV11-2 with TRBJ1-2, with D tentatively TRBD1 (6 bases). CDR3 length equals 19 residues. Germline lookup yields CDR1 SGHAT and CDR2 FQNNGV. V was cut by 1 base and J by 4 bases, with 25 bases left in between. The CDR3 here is CASSLGGAGDRKISYGYTF. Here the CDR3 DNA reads TGTGCCAGCAGCTTAGGAGGGGCAGGAGACAGGAAGATCTCCTATGGCTACACCTTC.

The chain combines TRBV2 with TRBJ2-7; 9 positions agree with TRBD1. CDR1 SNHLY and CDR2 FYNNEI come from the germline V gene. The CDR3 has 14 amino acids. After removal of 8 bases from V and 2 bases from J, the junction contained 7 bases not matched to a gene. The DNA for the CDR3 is TGTGCCAGCTCAGAAGGGACAGGGACCTACGAGCAGTACTTC. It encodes CASSEGTGTYEQYF.

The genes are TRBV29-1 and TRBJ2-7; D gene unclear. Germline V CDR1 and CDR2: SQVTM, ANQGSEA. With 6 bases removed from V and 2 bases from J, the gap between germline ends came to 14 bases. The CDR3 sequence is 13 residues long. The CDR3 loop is CSVASFTPYEQYF. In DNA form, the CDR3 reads TGCAGCGTAGCTAGTTTTACCCCCTACGAGCAGTACTTC.

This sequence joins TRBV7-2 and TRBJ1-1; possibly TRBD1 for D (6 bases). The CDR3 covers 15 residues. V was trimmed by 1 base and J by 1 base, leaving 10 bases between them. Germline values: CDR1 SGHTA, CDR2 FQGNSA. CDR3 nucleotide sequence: TGTGCCAGCAGCTTAGATAGGGACAAGAACACTGAAGCTTTCTTT. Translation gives CASSLDRDKNTEAFF.

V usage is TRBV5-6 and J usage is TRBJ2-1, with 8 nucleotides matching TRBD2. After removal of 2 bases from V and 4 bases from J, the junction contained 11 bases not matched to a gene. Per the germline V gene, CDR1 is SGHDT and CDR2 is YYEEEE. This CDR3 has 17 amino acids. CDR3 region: CASSFPGLAGTYNEQFF. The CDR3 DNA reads TGTGCCAGCAGCTTCCCCGGGCTAGCGGGTACATACAATGAGCAGTTCTTC.

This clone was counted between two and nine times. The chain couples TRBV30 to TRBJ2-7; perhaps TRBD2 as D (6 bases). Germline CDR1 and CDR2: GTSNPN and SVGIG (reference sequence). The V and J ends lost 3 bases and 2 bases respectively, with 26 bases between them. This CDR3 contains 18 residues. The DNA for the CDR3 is TGTGCCTGGAGCTTTGGGAGGACGGGCTTAGGGGTTACCTACGAGCAGTACTTC. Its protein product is CAWSFGRTGLGVTYEQYF.

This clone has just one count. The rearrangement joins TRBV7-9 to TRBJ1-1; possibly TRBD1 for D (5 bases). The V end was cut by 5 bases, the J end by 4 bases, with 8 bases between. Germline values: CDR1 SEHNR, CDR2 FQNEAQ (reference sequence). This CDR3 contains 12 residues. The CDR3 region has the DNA TGTGCCAGCAGCGTAAGGGGCACTGAAGCTTTCTTT. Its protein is CASSVRGTEAFF.

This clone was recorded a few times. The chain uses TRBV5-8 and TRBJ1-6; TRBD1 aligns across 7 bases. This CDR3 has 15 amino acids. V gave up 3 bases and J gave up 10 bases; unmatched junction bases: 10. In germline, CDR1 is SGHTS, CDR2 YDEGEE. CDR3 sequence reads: CASSSRQGAWSPLHF. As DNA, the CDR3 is TGTGCCAGCAGCTCGCGACAGGGCGCTTGGTCACCCCTCCACTTT.

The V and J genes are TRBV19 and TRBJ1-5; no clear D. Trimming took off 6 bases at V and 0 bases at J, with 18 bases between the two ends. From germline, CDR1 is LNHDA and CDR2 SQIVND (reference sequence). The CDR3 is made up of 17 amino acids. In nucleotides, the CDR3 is TGTGCCAGTAGACCGGGAGGCCAGAGGGATAGCAATCAGCCCCAGCATTTT. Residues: CASRPGGQRDSNQPQHF.

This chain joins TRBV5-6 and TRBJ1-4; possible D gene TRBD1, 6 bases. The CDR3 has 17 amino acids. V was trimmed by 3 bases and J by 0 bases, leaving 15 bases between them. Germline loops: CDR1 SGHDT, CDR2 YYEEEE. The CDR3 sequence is CASSSHRATATNEKLFF. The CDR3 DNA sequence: TGTGCCAGCAGCTCTCACAGGGCCACCGCAACTAATGAAAAACTGTTTTTT.